These 8 T cell receptor beta chains originate from one sample sequenced in a study of blood T cell repertoires in COVID-19. Assay used: immunoSEQ multiplex PCR; TCRdb lists only in-frame clones, some missing. The sample has a few hundred thousand clones, 84% seen once. Sequenced input: PBMCs or T cells enriched from blood (not recorded which). The source is a woman in her forties who had recovered from COVID-19.

The rearrangement links TRBV14 to TRBJ2-2, with D maybe TRBD1 (6 bases). The CDR3 runs 15 residues. CDR1 is SGHDN, CDR2 FVKESK, per germline. V was clipped by 4 bases and J by 7 bases, with 16 bases between them. This chain's CDR3 is CASSRPQGPGGELFF. CDR3 DNA: TGTGCCAGCAGCCGCCCCCAGGGGCCTGGCGGGGAGCTGTTTTTT. The complete variable domain, with remaining parts taken from reference TRBV14 and TRBJ2-2, reads EAGVTQFPSHSVIEKGQTVTLRCDPISGHDNLYWYRRVMGKEIKFLLHFVKESKQDESGMPNNRFLAERTGGTYSTLKVQPAELEDSGVYFCASSRPQGPGGELFFGEGSRLTVL.

V and J are TRBV28 and TRBJ2-7, with 8 bases fitting TRBD1. J lost 6 bases, V lost 3 bases, and 10 bases had no gene match. This CDR3 has 15 residues. Germline CDR1 MDHEN, CDR2 SYDVKM. CDR3 nucleotide sequence: TGTGCCAGCAGTTTTTCGTTCGACAGGGGAAGCGAGCAGTACTTC. Translating it yields CASSFSFDRGSEQYF.

The chain employs TRBV19 and TRBJ2-1; a weak D match, TRBD2 (6 bases). Germline V gene lookup returns CDR1 LNHDA and CDR2 SQIVND (reference sequence). There are 17 residues in the CDR3. With 3 bases removed from V and 0 bases from J, the gap between germline ends came to 15 bases. DNA for the CDR3: TGTGCCAGTAGTATTAAATGGGACTCTCTCTCCTACAATGAGCAGTTCTTC. Its protein is CASSIKWDSLSYNEQFF.

The V gene is TRBV7-7, the J gene TRBJ2-2; D is unresolved. The CDR3 length is 13 residues. Germline V gene sequence: CDR1 SSHAT, CDR2 FNYEAQ (reference sequence). Trimming removed 2 bases at V and 5 bases at J, with 6 bases between. CDR3 bases: TGTGCCAGCAGCTTAACGGTAACCGGGGAGCTGTTTTTT. This translates into CASSLTVTGELFF. Using reference TRBV7-7 and TRBJ2-2 for the parts outside the CDR3, the full variable domain is GAGVSQSPRYKVTKRGQDVTLRCDPISSHATLYWYQQALGQGPEFLTYFNYEAQPDKSGLPSDRFSAERPEGSISTLTIQRTEQRDSAMYRCASSLTVTGELFFGEGSRLTVL.

V usage is TRBV28 and J usage is TRBJ2-3; 11 bases are shared with TRBD2. Looked up from germline, CDR1 is MDHEN and CDR2 is SYDVKM. The CDR3 loop spans 14 amino acids. V dropped 6 bases and J dropped 9; count of bases not matched to a gene: 8. CDR3 sequence (DNA): TGTGCCAGCAGCTCACTAGCGGGAGACCCAACGCAGTATTTT. Translation: CASSSLAGDPTQYF.

The V and J genes are TRBV28 and TRBJ1-2; 8 bases match TRBD1. The CDR3 loop spans 14 amino acids. V shed 1 base, J shed 4 bases, and the junction held 2 bases outside the gene matches. Per the germline V gene, CDR1 is MDHEN and CDR2 is SYDVKM. CDR3 region: CASSLSGGLYGYTF. The CDR3 DNA sequence: TGTGCCAGCAGTTTATCAGGGGGCCTCTATGGCTACACCTTC.

J is TRBJ2-3 and V is TRBV5-6; TRBD2 aligns across 7 bases. Trimming removed 4 bases from V and 1 base from J; junction bases left unmatched: 6. This CDR3 has 15 amino acids. CDR1 is SGHDT, CDR2 YYEEEE, per germline. The CDR3 nucleotides read TGTGCCAGCAGCCCTAGCGGCTACCGCACAGATACGCAGTATTTT. Amino acid sequence: CASSPSGYRTDTQYF.

The genes are TRBV28 and TRBJ2-7; D is perhaps TRBD1 (6 bases). CDR1 and CDR2 (germline): MDHEN, SYDVKM. The V and J ends lost 5 bases and 6 bases respectively, with 14 bases between them. This CDR3 is 13 amino acids long. The CDR3 sequence is CASSTGQPGEQYF. CDR3 nucleotides: TGTGCCAGCAGTACCGGACAGCCGGGCGAGCAGTACTTC.